This T cell receptor (beta chain) was retrieved from a study of control samples from healthy donors and cancer patients. The table came from immunoSEQ multiplex PCR; TCRdb's copy has only in-frame clones and leaves some out. The sample shows some 200,000 clones, 91% of them seen only once. Trimming cost V 3 bases and J 8 bases; bases outside gene matches: 4. CDR1 and CDR2 (germline): SNHLY, FYNNEI. This CDR3 has 13 amino acids. Sample: blood. The chain is built from TRBV2 and TRBJ1-1; 9 nucleotides agree with TRBD1. The clonotype comes from a woman aged 30 to 39 in good health. The DNA for the CDR3 is TGTGCCAGCAGTGAGGGACAGGGAACAGAAGCTTTCTTT. Translating gives CASSEGQGTEAFF.